What follows are 27 T cell receptor beta chains derived from one specimen sequenced in a study of PD-1 blockade in mismatch repair-deficient tumors. TCRdb's copy holds only in-frame clones and misses some; the assay was immunoSEQ multiplex PCR. This table holds 30,000 to 40,000 clones, less than 90% found once. This specimen consisted of PBMCs, obtained approximately 6 weeks after starting pembrolizumab. These receptors all come from an adult with mismatch repair-deficient cancer.

The sample holds a few counts of this clone. V usage is TRBV5-1 and J usage is TRBJ2-7; 13 bases map to TRBD2. The V gene's germline CDR1 is SGHRS and CDR2 YFSETQ. V lost 4 bases, J lost 6 bases, and 10 bases stayed unmatched. The CDR3 spans 16 residues. The CDR3 sequence: CASSPGTSGDMLEQYF. CDR3 bases: TGCGCCAGCAGCCCGGGGACTAGCGGGGACATGCTCGAGCAGTACTTC.

The CDR3: CASSLAGGTAEAFF. The CDR3 nucleotides read TGTGCCAGCAGTCTAGCAGGGGGCACGGCTGAAGCTTTCTTT. The V and J genes are TRBV28 and TRBJ1-1, with TRBD1 matching 8 bases. Germline assignment: CDR1 MDHEN and CDR2 SYDVKM. Unmatched junction bases numbered 8, after V lost 5 bases and J lost 6 bases. CDR3 length: 14 residues.

This rearrangement joins TRBV6-5 to TRBJ2-1; tentatively, D is TRBD2 (6 bases). This CDR3 spans 15 amino acids. The V end lost 0 bases, the J end lost 2 bases, and 8 bases lay between the germline ends. From germline, CDR1 is MNHEY and CDR2 SVGAGI. In DNA form, the CDR3 reads TGTGCCAGCAGTTACTCGGGGGGACCCTACAATGAGCAGTTCTTC. Its translation is CASSYSGGPYNEQFF.

The rearrangement links TRBV6-6 to TRBJ1-4; unclear D gene. The CDR3 consists of 16 residues. The V end lost 0 bases, the J end lost 7 bases, and 15 bases lay between the germline ends. CDR1 is MNHNY, CDR2 SVGAGI, per germline (reference sequence). This CDR3 reads CASSYSGGGRIEKLFF. CDR3 sequence (DNA): TGTGCCAGCAGTTACTCGGGAGGAGGTCGTATTGAAAAACTGTTTTTT.

This sequence joins TRBV11-2 and TRBJ2-7, with 13 bases lining up with TRBD2. Germline assignment: CDR1 SGHAT and CDR2 FQNNGV. V lost 5 bases, J lost 8 bases, and 12 bases stayed unmatched. This CDR3 contains 16 residues. In DNA, the CDR3 is TGTGCCAGCAGCCGGACGACTAGCGGGAGGCCGTACAAGCAGTACTTC. Encoded protein: CASSRTTSGRPYKQYF.

The chain carries TRBV28 and TRBJ2-5; 9 nucleotides match TRBD2. The junction had 11 bases not matched to a gene; V was cut back by 8 bases and J by 1 base. Germline V CDR1 and CDR2: MDHEN, SYDVKM. This CDR3 spans 16 amino acids. For the CDR3, the DNA is TGTGCCAGCCCTCCAATAGCGGGAGAACTCCAAGAGACCCAGTACTTC. Translating gives CASPPIAGELQETQYF.

The chain links TRBV28 to TRBJ2-7; possibly TRBD2 for D (5 bases). The germline V gene has CDR1 MDHEN and CDR2 SYDVKM. Trimming shortened V by 7 bases and J by 0 bases, and 10 bases separated the two germline ends. The CDR3 loop spans 13 amino acids. The CDR3 nucleotides read TGTGCCAGCAAGGGTGGGAGCTCCTACGAGCAGTACTTC. Encoded protein: CASKGGSSYEQYF.

The chain employs TRBV6-1 and TRBJ2-3; TRBD2 aligns across 10 bases. Germline V gives CDR1 MNHNS, CDR2 SASEGT. This CDR3 has 14 amino acids. Trimming at V came to 6 bases and at J to 4 bases, leaving 4 bases not matched to a gene. CDR3 DNA sequence: TGTGCCAGCAGGATAGGACTAGCGGCAGATACGCAGTATTTT. This codes for CASRIGLAADTQYF.

The rearrangement uses TRBV28 and TRBJ2-2; TRBD2 matches at 9 bases. There are 17 residues in the CDR3. Germline V gives CDR1 MDHEN, CDR2 SYDVKM. V lost 3 bases, J lost 6 bases, and 11 bases stayed unmatched. This CDR3 reads CASSFRTSASRAGELFF. CDR3 DNA: TGTGCCAGCAGTTTTCGGACTAGCGCGTCAAGGGCCGGGGAGCTGTTTTTT. Complete variable domain (other parts from reference TRBV28 and TRBJ2-2): DVKVTQSSRYLVKRTGEKVFLECVQDMDHENMFWYRQDPGLGLRLIYFSYDVKMKEKGDIPEGYSVSREKKERFSLILESASTNQTSMYLCASSFRTSASRAGELFFGEGSRLTVL.

The chain has TRBV28 and TRBJ2-3; D might be TRBD2 (5 bases). Germline-derived CDR1 and CDR2 are MDHEN and SYDVKM. V shed 6 bases and J shed 3 bases, with 10 bases lying between them. The CDR3 is 13 residues long. CDR3 sequence reads: CASRNGGTDTQYF. The CDR3, as DNA: TGTGCCAGCAGGAATGGAGGAACAGATACGCAGTATTTT. Combining the CDR3 with reference TRBV28 and TRBJ2-3 gives the whole variable domain DVKVTQSSRYLVKRTGEKVFLECVQDMDHENMFWYRQDPGLGLRLIYFSYDVKMKEKGDIPEGYSVSREKKERFSLILESASTNQTSMYLCASRNGGTDTQYFGPGTRLTVL.

The gene calls are TRBV5-1 and TRBJ1-4; weak D call: TRBD1 (6 bases). Germline V gene sequence: CDR1 SGHRS, CDR2 YFSETQ. V was trimmed by 0 bases and J by 0 bases, leaving 9 bases between them. This CDR3 region has 16 residues. The CDR3 spells CASSLGTAATNEKLFF. In nucleotides, the CDR3 is TGCGCCAGCAGCTTGGGGACAGCCGCAACTAATGAAAAACTGTTTTTT.

The genes are TRBV10-2 and TRBJ2-7; 7 bases agree with TRBD2. Germline CDR1 and CDR2: WSHSY and SAAADI. CDR3 length: 12 amino acids. The V segment lost 8 bases and the J segment 5 bases; nucleotides outside the gene matches: 6. This CDR3 reads CASAPLANEQYF. CDR3 DNA: TGCGCCAGCGCACCACTAGCGAACGAGCAGTACTTC.

This chain uses TRBV2 with TRBJ1-2; possibly TRBD1 for D (6 bases). The germline CDR1 and CDR2 sequences are SNHLY and FYNNEI. CDR3 length equals 14 residues. The germline V and J ends were trimmed by 5 bases and 7 bases, with 17 bases remaining between them. The CDR3, as DNA: TGTGCCAGCAGTAACAGGGTCAGAGGAGGTGGCTACACCTTC. As protein: CASSNRVRGGGYTF.

This chain joins TRBV10-3 and TRBJ2-4; 9 bases map to TRBD1. CDR1 is ENHRY and CDR2 is SYGVKD in the germline V gene. V shed 6 bases, J shed 11 bases, and the junction held 11 bases outside the gene matches. The CDR3 is made up of 14 amino acids. Written as DNA, the CDR3 is TGTGCCATCAGGGGACAGGGCCTGGAGTCGCTTCAGTACTTC. This gives the protein CAIRGQGLESLQYF.

Details on this clone: Distinct nucleotide sequences in the sample also encode this CDR3. The chain carries TRBV5-1 and TRBJ2-5, with 12 nucleotides matching TRBD2. Germline V CDR1 and CDR2: SGHRS, YFSETQ. V shed 2 bases, J shed 2 bases, and the junction held 4 bases outside the gene matches. This CDR3 has 16 residues. The CDR3 coding sequence is TGCGCCAGCAGCTTCCCCGGACTAGCGGGGCAAGAGACCCAGTACTTC. It yields the protein CASSFPGLAGQETQYF.

Written as DNA, the CDR3 is TGTGCCTGGAGTGTGTCAGGGATGCGAGAGACCCAGTACTTC. It is translated as CAWSVSGMRETQYF. The chain joins TRBV30 to TRBJ2-5, with a weak D call TRBD1 (5 bases). CDR1 is GTSNPN, CDR2 SVGIG, per germline (reference sequence). The CDR3 totals 14 residues. V lost 0 bases to trimming and J lost 4 bases, with 12 bases between them.

This clone appeared a single time. The chain carries TRBV7-9 and TRBJ1-2; D remains ambiguous. From germline, CDR1 is SEHNR and CDR2 FQNEAQ (reference sequence). This CDR3 is built from 13 residues. The V end lost 4 bases, the J end lost 4 bases, and 10 bases lay between the germline ends. CDR3 sequence: CASSSSEGYGYTF. In nucleotides, the CDR3 is TGTGCCAGCAGCTCATCAGAGGGCTATGGCTACACCTTC.

The gene calls are TRBV5-1 and TRBJ2-5, with 7 bases fitting TRBD1. CDR1 and CDR2 (germline): SGHRS, YFSETQ. The CDR3 totals 14 residues. J lost 5 bases, V lost 4 bases, and 8 bases had no gene match. CDR3 region: CASSKPQGIETQYF. CDR3 DNA sequence: TGCGCCAGCAGCAAGCCACAGGGGATCGAGACCCAGTACTTC. The variable domain in full, completed from reference TRBV5-1 and TRBJ2-5, reads KAGVTQTPRYLIKTRGQQVTLSCSPISGHRSVSWYQQTPGQGLQFLFEYFSETQRNKGNFPGRFSGRQFSNSRSEMNVSTLELGDSALYLCASSKPQGIETQYFGPGTRLLVL.

The chain is built from TRBV27 and TRBJ2-5; D is perhaps TRBD2 (6 bases). The V and J ends lost 6 bases and 1 base respectively, with 15 bases between them. This CDR3 has 15 amino acids. CDR1 and CDR2 (germline): MNHEY, SMNVEV (reference sequence). CDR3 amino acids: CASSLSRGSQETQYF. DNA of the CDR3: TGTGCCAGCAGCCTATCCCGGGGGAGCCAAGAGACCCAGTACTTC.

The chain joins TRBV5-1 to TRBJ2-7, with no clear D. V was cut by 3 bases and J by 3 bases, with 13 bases left in between. The CDR3 runs 14 residues. Germline V gene lookup returns CDR1 SGHRS and CDR2 YFSETQ. The CDR3 region has the DNA TGCGCCAGCAGCTCCCTACCAATAGTCTACGAGCAGTACTTC. Translating gives CASSSLPIVYEQYF.

The chain carries TRBV6-1 and TRBJ1-2; possible D gene TRBD1, 5 bases. CDR3 length: 12 amino acids. Trimming took off 6 bases at V and 6 bases at J, with 11 bases between the two ends. The germline gives CDR1 MNHNS, CDR2 SASEGT. CDR3 protein: CASRPQADGYTF. The DNA of the CDR3 is TGTGCCAGCAGGCCACAGGCTGATGGCTACACCTTC.

The chain combines TRBV15 with TRBJ1-1, with D unclear. Germline V gene data show CDR1 as LNHNV and CDR2 as YYDKDF (reference sequence). Between the trimmed V and J ends, which lost 1 base and 1 base, there was a span of 13 bases. The CDR3 runs 16 residues. As DNA, the CDR3 is TGTGCCACCAGCAGAGGAGTGACTGCGGCGAACACTGAAGCTTTCTTT. This sequence encodes CATSRGVTAANTEAFF.

The chain recombines TRBV4-2 with TRBJ1-2, with D maybe TRBD1 (6 bases). The CDR3 totals 14 residues. Between the trimmed V and J ends, which lost 0 bases and 8 bases, there was a span of 13 bases. Germline CDR1 and CDR2: LGHNA and YNFKEQ. CDR3 bases: TGTGCCAGCAGCCAAGATCGGGGGGCGGGGGGCTACACCTTC. Encoded protein: CASSQDRGAGGYTF.

The CDR3 nucleotides read TGTGCCAGCAGCAAGGGACTAGCGGGAGTAGGCGAGCAGTACTTC. It codes for CASSKGLAGVGEQYF. This chain links TRBV7-3 with TRBJ2-7; 14 positions agree with TRBD2. The CDR3 extends over 15 amino acids. Germline V gene sequence: CDR1 SGHTA, CDR2 FQGTGA. Trimming removed 5 bases from V and 6 bases from J; junction bases left unmatched: 6.

V gene TRBV6-1 combines with J gene TRBJ1-1; possible D gene TRBD1, 6 bases. Germline CDR1 is MNHNS and CDR2 is SASEGT. The CDR3 extends over 13 amino acids. V lost 6 bases and J 1 base, leaving 9 bases between the germline ends. The CDR3 bases are TGTGCCAGCAGGAAACAGGGGAACACTGAAGCTTTCTTT. Translation: CASRKQGNTEAFF.

This chain uses TRBV25-1 with TRBJ2-3, with unresolved D. Trimming took 6 bases from V and 6 from J, leaving 19 bases between them. The CDR3 is 15 amino acids. Germline CDR1 MGHDK, CDR2 SYGVNS. CDR3 loop: CASSHKRGSMDTQYF. The CDR3 bases are TGTGCCAGCAGCCATAAACGTGGCTCGATGGATACGCAGTATTTT.

V and J are TRBV4-2 and TRBJ2-1; 11 bases agree with TRBD2. Germline V gives CDR1 LGHNA, CDR2 YNFKEQ. The CDR3 covers 16 residues. The V gene end was trimmed by 1 base and the J gene end by 9 bases; junction bases not matched to a gene: 8. Written as DNA, the CDR3 is TGTGCCAGCAGCCAAGTTGAACTAGCGGGAGTTGGTGAGCAGTTCTTC. Protein sequence: CASSQVELAGVGEQFF.